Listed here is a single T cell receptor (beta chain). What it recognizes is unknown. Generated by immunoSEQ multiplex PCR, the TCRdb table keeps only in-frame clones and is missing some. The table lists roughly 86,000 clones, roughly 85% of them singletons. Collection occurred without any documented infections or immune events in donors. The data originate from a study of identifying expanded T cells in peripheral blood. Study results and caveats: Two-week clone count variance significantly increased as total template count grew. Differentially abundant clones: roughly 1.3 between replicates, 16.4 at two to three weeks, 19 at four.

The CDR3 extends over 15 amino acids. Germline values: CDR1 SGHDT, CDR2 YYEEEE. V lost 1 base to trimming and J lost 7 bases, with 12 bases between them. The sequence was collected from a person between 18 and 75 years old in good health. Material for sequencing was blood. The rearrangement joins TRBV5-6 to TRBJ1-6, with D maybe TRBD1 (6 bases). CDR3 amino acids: CASSLRGARNSPLHF. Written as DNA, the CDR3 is TGTGCCAGCAGCTTGCGGGGGGCGCGGAATTCACCCCTCCACTTT.